One sample yielded the 22 T cell receptor beta chains listed below, sequenced in a study of blood T cell repertoires in COVID-19. The method was immunoSEQ multiplex PCR; TCRdb's version includes in-frame clones alone and lacks a portion of them. The sample gives some 90,000 clones, 85% to 95% of which show up once; 3.5% to 4% is in the top ten. Sequencing input: peripheral blood. The receptors come from a woman aged 45 to 65 in a cohort sampled during active COVID-19.

The chain carries TRBV6-5 and TRBJ2-7, with 7 bases identical to TRBD2. Germline V gene sequence: CDR1 MNHEY, CDR2 SVGAGI. With 8 bases clipped from V and 0 bases from J, the junction kept 7 bases outside the gene matches. The CDR3 length is 14 residues. CDR3: CASSQAGSSYEQYF. In DNA, the CDR3 is TGTGCCAGCTCCCAAGCGGGGAGCTCCTACGAGCAGTACTTC.

This clone was counted only a few times. This chain joins TRBV18 and TRBJ1-5, with TRBD1 identical over 7 bases. The trim removed 3 bases at V and 4 bases at J, leaving 3 bases unmatched. This CDR3 spans 14 amino acids. The germline V gene has CDR1 KGHSH and CDR2 LQKENI. This CDR3 is CASSPAGGNQPQHF. CDR3 DNA: TGTGCCAGCTCACCGGCAGGGGGGAATCAGCCCCAGCATTTT.

The V call is TRBV5-1, the J call TRBJ2-3; 11 positions agree with TRBD2. Germline CDR1 and CDR2: SGHRS and YFSETQ. The CDR3 contains 15 residues. The J segment lost 5 bases and the V segment lost 2 bases, leaving 4 bases of the junction unmatched. CDR3 region: CASSFILAGGDTQYF. CDR3 sequence (DNA): TGCGCCAGCAGCTTTATCCTAGCGGGAGGAGATACGCAGTATTTT.

This clone was seen once. The rearrangement links TRBV5-6 to TRBJ1-6; a weak D match, TRBD1 (6 bases). The V gene's germline CDR1 is SGHDT and CDR2 YYEEEE. Trimming took off 1 base at V and 7 bases at J, with 15 bases between the two ends. This CDR3 comprises 16 residues. CDR3 amino acids: CASSLRLSGENSPLHF. The CDR3 DNA sequence: TGTGCCAGCAGCTTGAGATTGTCAGGGGAAAATTCACCCCTCCACTTT.

The chain uses TRBV19 and TRBJ2-4; D uncertain. Between the trimmed V and J ends, which lost 2 bases and 0 bases, there was a span of 8 bases. CDR3 length: 15 amino acids. The germline V gene encodes CDR1 LNHDA and CDR2 SQIVND (reference sequence). In DNA, the CDR3 is TGTGCCAGTAGTATAACAGAGCTAGCCAAAAACATTCAGTACTTC. Its translation is CASSITELAKNIQYF.

The chain joins TRBV18 to TRBJ1-1, with D possibly being TRBD1 (5 bases). The CDR3 sequence is 12 residues long. The V end was cut by 3 bases, the J end by 8 bases, with 10 bases between. Germline V CDR1 and CDR2: KGHSH, LQKENI. CDR3 DNA sequence: TGTGCCAGCTCACCGGGACTTATCGAAGCTTTCTTT. It is translated as CASSPGLIEAFF. Looking up the rest from reference TRBV18 and TRBJ1-1 gives the full variable domain: NAGVMQNPRHLVRRRGQEARLRCSPMKGHSHVYWYRQLPEEGLKFMVYLQKENIIDESGMPKERFSAEFPKEGPSILRIQQVVRGDSAAYFCASSPGLIEAFFGQGTRLTVV.

This chain uses TRBV4-1 with TRBJ2-3, with 14 nucleotides matching TRBD2. The V gene's germline CDR1 is MGHRA and CDR2 YSYEKL. V shed 4 bases and J 4 bases; nucleotides not matched to a gene: 7. This CDR3 comprises 17 residues. The CDR3 is CASSLGTSGSKADTQYF. In DNA, the CDR3 is TGCGCCAGCAGCCTCGGGACTAGCGGGAGTAAGGCAGATACGCAGTATTTT.

The chain uses TRBV18 and TRBJ2-7; 7 bases align to TRBD2. CDR1 and CDR2 (germline): KGHSH, LQKENI. The junction had 7 bases not matched to a gene; V was cut back by 6 bases and J by 2 bases. The CDR3 sequence is 14 residues long. The CDR3 DNA sequence: TGTGCCAGCTCGTCGAGGGAGGGAACCTACGAGCAGTACTTC. This sequence encodes CASSSREGTYEQYF. Supplemented by reference TRBV18 and TRBJ2-7, the full variable domain reads NAGVMQNPRHLVRRRGQEARLRCSPMKGHSHVYWYRQLPEEGLKFMVYLQKENIIDESGMPKERFSAEFPKEGPSILRIQQVVRGDSAAYFCASSSREGTYEQYFGPGTRLTVT.

The chain combines TRBV18 with TRBJ1-3; D possibly corresponds to TRBD1 (5 bases). V lost 0 bases and J 4 bases, leaving 16 bases between the germline ends. CDR3 length: 17 residues. Germline values: CDR1 KGHSH, CDR2 LQKENI. CDR3 in amino acids: CASSPPGGILLGNTIYF. The CDR3 coding sequence is TGTGCCAGCTCACCACCGGGGGGAATACTGCTGGGAAACACCATATATTTT.

In this sample, this clone turned up once. This rearrangement joins TRBV30 to TRBJ2-1; 7 bases align to TRBD1. The germline V gene encodes CDR1 GTSNPN and CDR2 SVGIG (reference sequence). The CDR3 loop spans 15 amino acids. V was pared by 3 bases and J by 2 bases, with 7 bases of the junction left unmatched. The CDR3 sequence: CAWRSRGGPYNEQFF. CDR3 DNA: TGTGCCTGGAGATCACGAGGGGGCCCCTACAATGAGCAGTTCTTC.

The CDR3 is CASSPPEWREKLFF. The CDR3 DNA reads as TGTGCCAGCTCACCACCAGAGTGGAGGGAGAAACTGTTTTTT. The rearrangement uses TRBV18 and TRBJ1-4; D is unresolved. Germline lookup yields CDR1 KGHSH and CDR2 LQKENI. V was cut by 0 bases and J by 11 bases, with 13 bases left in between. The CDR3 is made up of 14 amino acids.

In this sample, this clone turned up once. The J gene is TRBJ2-4, the V gene TRBV28, with a possible D match to TRBD1 (6 bases). V lost 4 bases to trimming and J lost 0 bases, with 22 bases between them. CDR1 and CDR2 (germline): MDHEN, SYDVKM. The CDR3 is 19 residues long. DNA of the CDR3: TGTGCCAGCAGTTCCCTCAAGCGCACGGGACACCTAGCCAAAAACATTCAGTACTTC. Amino acid sequence: CASSSLKRTGHLAKNIQYF.

This chain joins TRBV12-3 or TRBV12-4 and TRBJ2-3, with D tentatively TRBD2 (5 bases). V lost 3 bases to trimming and J lost 8 bases, with 9 bases between them. CDR3 length: 12 residues. The CDR3 DNA is TGTGCCAGCAGTTTCTTCGGGATTACGCAGTATTTT. Amino acids: CASSFFGITQYF.

The chain uses TRBV6-2 or TRBV6-3 and TRBJ1-6, with 8 bases lining up with TRBD1. Germline values: CDR1 MNHEY, CDR2 SVGEGT. The CDR3 is 18 residues long. The ends lost 5 bases at V and 6 bases at J; junction bases unmatched: 15. The CDR3 DNA sequence: TGTGCCAGCAGTATTCGGACAGGGAAGGAAGTCTTTAATTCACCCCTCCACTTT. This codes for CASSIRTGKEVFNSPLHF.

The V and J genes are TRBV27 and TRBJ1-6; possible D gene TRBD1, 5 bases. Germline lookup yields CDR1 MNHEY and CDR2 SMNVEV (reference sequence). CDR3 length equals 15 residues. Between the trimmed V and J ends, which lost 5 bases and 0 bases, there was a span of 8 bases. CDR3 protein: CASSPQGSYNSPLHF. CDR3 sequence (DNA): TGTGCCAGCAGTCCCCAGGGCTCCTATAATTCACCCCTCCACTTT.

CDR3 sequence: CASSVRDPYGYTF. CDR3 coding DNA: TGTGCCAGCAGCGTTCGGGATCCCTATGGCTACACCTTC. V is TRBV6-5 and J is TRBJ1-2, with D unclear. In germline, CDR1 is MNHEY, CDR2 SVGAGI. V was pared by 6 bases and J by 4 bases, with 12 bases between. This CDR3 spans 13 amino acids.

The chain links TRBV3-1 (or the pseudogene TRBV3-2) to TRBJ2-1; possibly TRBD2 for D (5 bases). The CDR3 consists of 15 residues. CDR1 is LGHDT, CDR2 YNNKEL, per germline (reference sequence). V was pared by 4 bases and J by 9 bases, with 19 bases between. CDR3: CASSPLNAGGGEQFF. DNA for the CDR3: TGTGCCAGCAGCCCCCTAAACGCCGGAGGTGGTGAGCAGTTCTTC.

The V gene is TRBV7-3, the J gene TRBJ1-2, with D perhaps TRBD1 (6 bases). Germline V lookup: CDR1 SGHTA, CDR2 FQGTGA. The CDR3 runs to 14 residues. V dropped 2 bases and J dropped 3 bases, with 10 bases sitting between them. The CDR3 nucleotides are TGTGCCAGCAGCTTAGGGCCAGGGGACTATGGCTACACCTTC. It encodes CASSLGPGDYGYTF.

The V and J genes are TRBV7-8 and TRBJ1-5; TRBD1 aligns across 7 bases. After removal of 5 bases from V and 5 bases from J, the junction contained 12 bases not matched to a gene. This CDR3 is 16 amino acids long. Germline CDR1 SGHVS, CDR2 FQNEAQ. CDR3 sequence: CASSASGGLIDQPQHF. CDR3 sequence (DNA): TGTGCCAGCAGCGCCTCAGGGGGACTTATCGATCAGCCCCAGCATTTT.

The J gene is TRBJ2-7, the V gene TRBV6-2 or TRBV6-3, with 7 bases that match TRBD2. The CDR3 is 13 amino acids. Trimming took 4 bases from V and 0 from J; bases not matched to a gene: 0. Germline lookup yields CDR1 MNHEY and CDR2 SVGEGT. CDR3 sequence reads: CASSLAGSYEQYF. CDR3 in DNA: TGTGCCAGCAGTTTAGCGGGCTCCTACGAGCAGTACTTC.

The chain links TRBV5-8 to TRBJ2-2; TRBD1 agrees at 7 bases. From germline, CDR1 is SGHTS and CDR2 YDEGEE. V trimming: 4 bases; J trimming: 1 base; junction bases outside the gene matches: 7. The CDR3 consists of 16 residues. This CDR3 reads CASSETGTVNTGELFF. The CDR3 bases are TGTGCCAGCAGCGAGACCGGGACAGTGAACACCGGGGAGCTGTTTTTT. The full variable domain, rest sourced from reference TRBV5-8 and TRBJ2-2, is EAGVTQSPTHLIKTRGQQATLRCSPISGHTSVYWYQQALGLGLQFLLWYDEGEERNRGNFPPRFSGRQFPNYSSELNVNALELEDSALYLCASSETGTVNTGELFFGEGSRLTVL.

The table lists this clone with a count of one. CDR3 sequence: CASSPQDSNYGYTF. The DNA for the CDR3 is TGTGCCAGCTCACCACAGGACAGCAACTATGGCTACACCTTC. The rearrangement joins TRBV18 to TRBJ1-2; tentatively, D is TRBD1 (6 bases). Trimming cost V 1 base and J 2 bases, with 8 bases left between them. CDR3 length: 14 amino acids. CDR1 is KGHSH and CDR2 is LQKENI in the germline V gene.